The rows below give T cell receptor beta chains drawn from one sample of a study of blood T cells in healthy people across ages. TCRdb re-called the 5' RACE reads through MiXCR, storing one row per CDR3 protein. This table holds about 500,000 distinct CDR3 sequences, 24% found once. Separately, the same data were catalogued under a study of T cells of mothers and their children.

Sequences were obtained from blood. These receptor sequences come from a boy aged 10-17 years in good health. The CDR3 runs from the conserved cysteine through the conserved F or W. The order of the fields is clone size, V gene, J gene, D gene, CDR3 protein, CDR3 DNA. A D gene is named only where the DNA matches it firmly. Part of the rows lack a size; the others show once, few, many or a class for expanded clones.

>NA|TRBV7-2|TRBJ2-1|NA
CASSLAWSRQPQNNEQFF
TGTGCCAGCAGCTTAGCGTGGTCCAGACAGCCTCAAAACAATGAGCAGTTCTTC
>NA|TRBV29-1|TRBJ2-3|NA
CSAQRFTSTDTQYF
TGCAGCGCCCAGCGGTTCACTAGCACAGATACGCAGTATTTT
>NA|TRBV5-1|TRBJ2-7|TRBD1
CASSLGDRAEQYF
TGCGCCAGCAGCTTGGGGGACAGGGCCGAGCAGTACTTC
>NA|TRBV29-1|TRBJ2-3|TRBD1
CSVTQGASTDTQYF
TGCAGCGTTACGCAGGGGGCTAGCACAGATACGCAGTATTTT
>few|TRBV3-1|TRBJ2-1|NA
CASVRDFSSYNEQFF
TGTGCCAGCGTCCGGGACTTTAGCTCCTACAATGAGCAGTTCTTC
>NA|TRBV3-1|TRBJ2-7|NA
CASSQLGVVYEQYF
TGTGCCAGCAGCCAATTGGGCGTTGTCTACGAGCAGTACTTC
>few|TRBV7-2|TRBJ2-5|NA
CASTRGVGGFETQYF
TGTGCCAGCACCCGGGGAGTGGGGGGCTTTGAGACCCAGTACTTC
>few|TRBV27|TRBJ2-7|TRBD2
CASSPAGGYGSYEQYF
TGTGCCAGCAGCCCAGCGGGGGGCTACGGGTCCTACGAGCAGTACTTC
>NA|TRBV28|TRBJ2-5|NA
CASVTRGYQETQYF
TGTGCCAGCGTGACCCGAGGGTACCAAGAGACCCAGTACTTC
>NA|TRBV29-1|TRBJ2-4|NA
CSAEGGSVKNIQYF
TGCAGCGCCGAGGGTGGATCGGTCAAAAACATTCAGTACTTC
>few|TRBV4-1|TRBJ1-2|NA
CASSHIPGRGNYGYTF
TGCGCCAGCAGCCACATCCCCGGGCGGGGAAACTATGGCTACACCTTC
>NA|TRBV20-1|TRBJ2-1|NA
CSARGGLNPNEQFF
TGCAGTGCGAGGGGGGGCCTCAACCCCAATGAGCAGTTCTTC
>few|TRBV10-3|TRBJ2-3|NA
CAISRAVDTQYF
TGTGCCATCTCGAGAGCCGTGGATACGCAGTATTTT
>NA|TRBV11-2|TRBJ2-1|NA
CASSPELDNEQFF
TGTGCCAGCAGCCCTGAGCTCGACAATGAGCAGTTCTTC
>NA|TRBV21-1|TRBJ2-1|NA
CASSKVGRGVDNEQFF
TGTGCCAGCAGCAAAGTAGGGCGCGGGGTGGACAATGAGCAGTTCTTC
>few|TRBV6-5|TRBJ1-1|NA
CASSYRVMNTEAFF
TGTGCCAGCAGTTACCGGGTGATGAACACTGAAGCTTTCTTT
>NA|TRBV5-1|TRBJ2-7|NA
CASSPESPYEQYF
TGCGCCAGCAGCCCGGAGTCCCCCTACGAGCAGTACTTC
>NA|TRBV20-1|TRBJ2-2|NA
CSARSPAGELFF
TGCAGTGCCCGATCACCGGCCGGGGAGCTGTTTTTT
>few|TRBV4-3|TRBJ2-7|TRBD2
CASSPGTSGGQDYEQYF
TGCGCCAGCAGCCCAGGGACTAGCGGGGGGCAAGATTACGAGCAGTACTTC
>NA|TRBV28|TRBJ2-1|TRBD1
CASTPGQIYNEQFF
TGTGCCAGCACCCCGGGACAGATCTACAATGAGCAGTTCTTC
>few|TRBV7-2|TRBJ2-1|NA
CASSLETRKGPNEQFF
TGTGCCAGCAGCTTAGAGACACGGAAAGGCCCCAATGAGCAGTTCTTC
>NA|TRBV28|TRBJ2-5|NA
CASSFHRGKETQYF
TGTGCCAGCAGTTTCCATAGGGGTAAAGAGACCCAGTACTTC
>few|TRBV7-9|TRBJ1-4|NA
CASSLVSVLNEKLFF
TGTGCCAGCAGCTTAGTTTCGGTCCTTAATGAAAAACTGTTTTTT
>NA|TRBV6-2/TRBV6-3|TRBJ2-3|TRBD2
CASSFSPGLAGPDTQYF
TGTGCCAGCAGTTTCTCCCCGGGACTAGCGGGACCAGATACGCAGTATTTT
>few|TRBV7-9|TRBJ2-7|NA
CASSPDYYEQYF
TGTGCCAGCAGCCCCGACTACTACGAGCAGTACTTC
>few|TRBV20-1|TRBJ2-7|TRBD1
CSARAGQGTYEQYF
TGCAGTGCTAGAGCGGGACAGGGGACCTACGAGCAGTACTTC
>few|TRBV12-5|TRBJ2-3|TRBD1
CASGWTGGDTQYF
TGTGCTAGTGGTTGGACAGGGGGAGATACGCAGTATTTT
>few|TRBV5-1|TRBJ2-1|TRBD1
CASSQDRRYNEQFF
TGCGCCAGCAGCCAGGACAGGAGGTACAATGAGCAGTTCTTC